Listed here is a single T cell receptor (beta chain). The method was immunoSEQ multiplex PCR; TCRdb's version includes in-frame clones alone and lacks a portion of them. The profile shows some 250,000 clones, about 82% of them singletons. The entry originates in a study of blood T cell repertoires in COVID-19. Study context: Both acute and convalescent COVID-19 samples were obtained from the United States, Italy and Spain. PBMCs, B-cell-depleted T cells, or T cells were the source of the cDNA or gDNA that made up the material.

The ends lost 8 bases at V and 3 bases at J; junction bases unmatched: 4. In germline, CDR1 is MGHDK, CDR2 SYGVNS. The CDR3 is 13 residues long. This TCR derives from a man aged 80 or over with acute or convalescent COVID-19. The material sequenced was peripheral blood. V and J are TRBV25-1 and TRBJ2-7, with 10 bases fitting TRBD2. The CDR3 region has the DNA TGTGCCAGCCACGGACTAGCGGACTACGAGCAGTACTTC. It translates to CASHGLADYEQYF.